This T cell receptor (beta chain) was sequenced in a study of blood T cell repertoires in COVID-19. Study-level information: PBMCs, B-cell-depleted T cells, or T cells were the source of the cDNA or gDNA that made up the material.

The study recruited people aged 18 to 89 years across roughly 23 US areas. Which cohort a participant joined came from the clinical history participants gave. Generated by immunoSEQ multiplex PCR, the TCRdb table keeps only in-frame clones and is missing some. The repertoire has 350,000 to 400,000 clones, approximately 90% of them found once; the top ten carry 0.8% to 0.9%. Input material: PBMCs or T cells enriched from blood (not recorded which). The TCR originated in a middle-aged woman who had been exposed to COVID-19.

Here the CDR3 DNA reads TGTGCCAGCAGCTCCAGGACTAGCGGGGGATACAATGAGCAGTTCTTC. Residues: CASSSRTSGGYNEQFF. This chain uses TRBV11-3 with TRBJ2-1, with 13 bases lining up with TRBD2. J was trimmed by 4 bases and V by 4 bases; bases with no gene match: 4. Germline-derived CDR1 and CDR2 are SGHNT and YENEEA. The CDR3 sequence is 16 residues long.